A selection of T cell receptor beta chains follows, all from one sample in a study of shared clonotypes between healthy human individuals. The assay was immunoSEQ multiplex PCR, and TCRdb's table has in-frame clones only and misses some. The profile covers roughly 810,000 clones, with about 96% appearing a single time and over 0.2% taken by the ten largest. What was sequenced was naive CD8+ T cells sorted from blood. The receptors derive from a young man in good health. The CDR3 runs from the conserved cysteine through the conserved F or W. Each record gives: J gene, V gene, clone size, D gene, CDR3 DNA, CDR3 protein. A D gene is named only where the DNA matches it firmly. Some rows have no size entry. The others give once, few or many, or a class for an expanded clone.

>TRBJ2-3|TRBV5-4|-|TRBD2
TGTGCCAGCAGCATCAGTGGGGGACTAGCGGGAGGTTATAAGGAGGATACGCAGTATTTT
CASSISGGLAGGYKEDTQYF
>TRBJ2-1|TRBV7-8|-|TRBD2
TGTGCCAGCAGCTTACTAGCGGGAGGGCCAAATGAGCAGTTCTTC
CASSLLAGGPNEQFF
>TRBJ2-1|TRBV19|-|TRBD2
TGTGCGAGTCATCAGCGGGACCGTGTTGAGCAGTTCTTC
CASHQRDRVEQFF
>TRBJ2-5|TRBV29-1|-|-
TGCAGCGCAGAAAGTTCGCCTCGGGAGACCCAGTACTTC
CSAESSPRETQYF
>TRBJ2-7|TRBV13|once|-
TGTGCCAGCAGCTTAGGGCAGGGACTCGGCGAGCAGTACTTC
CASSLGQGLGEQYF
>TRBJ2-5|TRBV7-6|-|TRBD2
TGTGCCAGCAGCACCAATGGACTAGCGGGAGAAGAGACCCAGTACTTC
CASSTNGLAGEETQYF
>TRBJ1-3|TRBV29-1|-|TRBD1
TGCAGCGTTGATGCCCGGAGACAGGGAGCTGGAAACACCATATATTTT
CSVDARRQGAGNTIYF
>TRBJ2-7|TRBV5-6|-|-
TGTGCCAGCAGCTTGGGGACAGCCGGCGAGCAGTACTTC
CASSLGTAGEQYF
>TRBJ2-3|TRBV9|-|TRBD2
TGTGCCAGCAGCGTAGCGGGGCGGGAGGCAAGCACAGATACGCAGTATTTT
CASSVAGREASTDTQYF
>TRBJ2-7|TRBV5-5|-|TRBD1
TGTGCCAGCAGCTTCGGGACAGGGGCCCCCTTGCAGTACTTC
CASSFGTGAPLQYF
>TRBJ2-2|TRBV7-9|-|-
TGTGCCAGCAGCTTAGCTGACACCGGGGAGCTGTTTTTT
CASSLADTGELFF
>TRBJ1-1|TRBV19|-|-
TGTGCCAGCAAGGCGCCCTGGGGCACTGAAGCTTTCTTT
CASKAPWGTEAFF
>TRBJ2-7|TRBV4-1|-|TRBD1
TGCGCCAGCAGCGAAGTAGGGCAGGGGGTTTACGAGCAGTACTTC
CASSEVGQGVYEQYF
>TRBJ2-2|TRBV7-2|-|-
TGTGCCAGCAGCTTCCGGGCCTTTAACACCGGGGAGCTGTTTTTT
CASSFRAFNTGELFF
>TRBJ2-3|TRBV11-2|-|TRBD2
TGTGCCAGCAGCGATCCAGCGGGAGGGCTGAGATTGGCAGATACGCAGTATTTT
CASSDPAGGLRLADTQYF
>TRBJ2-5|TRBV2|-|TRBD1
TGTGCCAGCAGTGGAAGACAGGGTGGGGAGACCCAGTACTTC
CASSGRQGGETQYF
>TRBJ1-4|TRBV19|-|-
TGTGCCAGCAGCGCAGGGGTTGTCACATTTGGAACTAATGAAAAACTGTTTTTT
CASSAGVVTFGTNEKLFF
>TRBJ2-7|TRBV7-3|once|-
TGTGCCAGCAGCTTAGGGATGGGATACGAGCAGTACTTC
CASSLGMGYEQYF
>TRBJ2-1|TRBV7-9|-|-
TGTGCCAGCAGCATCCCCCCGGACAATGAGCAGTTCTTC
CASSIPPDNEQFF
>TRBJ2-7|TRBV27|-|TRBD1
TGTGCCAGCAGTCCGTTAGGGACAGGGGCCAACGAGTACTTC
CASSPLGTGANEYF
>TRBJ1-1|TRBV30|once|-
TGTGCCTGGAGTGTCGGGGGCCCGAACACTGAAGCTTTCTTT
CAWSVGGPNTEAFF
>TRBJ2-7|TRBV19|-|-
TGTGCCAGTAGTATAAGACAGTCCTACGAGCAGTACTTC
CASSIRQSYEQYF
>TRBJ2-1|TRBV5-1|-|TRBD2
TGCGCCACCTTCCCGGGACTAGCGGAGTTTGGGGGTGAGCAGTTCTTC
CATFPGLAEFGGEQFF
>TRBJ2-1|TRBV19|-|TRBD2
TGTGCCAGTAGTATTACAGGACTAGCGGGAAATGAGCAGTTCTTC
CASSITGLAGNEQFF
>TRBJ1-4|TRBV5-6|-|TRBD1
TGTGCCAGCAGCCGAGGGGACAGACTTAATGAAAAACTGTTTTTT
CASSRGDRLNEKLFF
>TRBJ2-7|TRBV5-6|-|TRBD2
TGTGCCAGCAGCTTGGGGCTAGCGGACTACGAGCAGTACTTC
CASSLGLADYEQYF